Presented here are 21 T cell receptor beta chains from one specimen sequenced in a study of blood T cell repertoires in COVID-19. Generated by immunoSEQ multiplex PCR, the TCRdb table keeps only in-frame clones and is missing some. The sample lists fewer than 250,000 clones, roughly 81% seen once, with under 4.5% in the top ten. The sequenced material came from peripheral blood. Receptors were obtained from a man aged 45-60 years with acute or convalescent COVID-19.

V is TRBV5-4 and J is TRBJ2-2; 9 bases are shared with TRBD2. Germline CDR1 SGHNT, CDR2 YYREEE (reference sequence). V shed 0 bases and J 5 bases; nucleotides not matched to a gene: 2. This CDR3 contains 15 residues. The CDR3 DNA reads TGTGCCAGCAGCTTGGGGCTAGCGGGAACCGGGGAGCTGTTTTTT. It codes for CASSLGLAGTGELFF. Based on the CDR3 plus reference TRBV5-4 and TRBJ2-2, the full variable domain is ETGVTQSPTHLIKTRGQQVTLRCSSQSGHNTVSWYQQALGQGPQFIFQYYREEENGRGNFPPRFSGLQFPNYSSELNVNALELDDSALYLCASSLGLAGTGELFFGEGSRLTVL.

V and J are TRBV28 and TRBJ2-6; D ambiguous. V was trimmed by 6 bases and J by 0 bases, leaving 9 bases between them. Germline CDR1 and CDR2: MDHEN and SYDVKM. The CDR3 runs 15 residues. CDR3 DNA: TGTGCCAGCAGCCTATCTAGCTCTGGGGCCAACGTCCTGACTTTC. Translated: CASSLSSSGANVLTF. The full variable domain, rest sourced from reference TRBV28 and TRBJ2-6, is DVKVTQSSRYLVKRTGEKVFLECVQDMDHENMFWYRQDPGLGLRLIYFSYDVKMKEKGDIPEGYSVSREKKERFSLILESASTNQTSMYLCASSLSSSGANVLTFGAGSRLTVL.

The chain couples TRBV6-5 to TRBJ1-4, with 12 bases that match TRBD1. Germline-derived CDR1 and CDR2 are MNHEY and SVGAGI. V gave up 7 bases and J gave up 8 bases; unmatched junction bases: 5. The CDR3 is 14 residues long. CDR3 residues: CASTGTGGREKLFF. In DNA form, the CDR3 reads TGTGCCAGCACCGGGACAGGGGGCCGAGAAAAACTGTTTTTT.

The V and J genes are TRBV5-1 and TRBJ1-6; possible D gene TRBD1, 5 bases. There are 14 residues in the CDR3. Trimming removed 3 bases from V and 7 bases from J, with 11 bases in between. The germline V gene encodes CDR1 SGHRS and CDR2 YFSETQ. The CDR3 region is CASSSGTSNSPLHF. Written as DNA, the CDR3 is TGCGCCAGCAGCTCTGGGACTTCGAATTCACCCCTCCACTTT. Based on the CDR3 plus reference TRBV5-1 and TRBJ1-6, the full variable domain is KAGVTQTPRYLIKTRGQQVTLSCSPISGHRSVSWYQQTPGQGLQFLFEYFSETQRNKGNFPGRFSGRQFSNSRSEMNVSTLELGDSALYLCASSSGTSNSPLHFGNGTRLTVT.

The V and J genes are TRBV5-6 and TRBJ1-1, with D hard to call. Looked up from germline, CDR1 is SGHDT and CDR2 is YYEEEE. The CDR3 runs to 15 residues. Between the trimmed V and J ends, which lost 1 base and 3 bases, there was a span of 13 bases. The CDR3, as DNA: TGTGCCAGCAGCTTGTTAAACGAGCGGTACACTGAAGCTTTCTTT. This codes for CASSLLNERYTEAFF.

This chain uses TRBV19 with TRBJ1-3; D is uncertain. V was pared by 6 bases and J by 0 bases, with 9 bases between. The CDR3 extends over 14 amino acids. Germline lookup yields CDR1 LNHDA and CDR2 SQIVND (reference sequence). The CDR3 DNA is TGTGCCAGTAGGGCAAGGAGCTCTGGAAACACCATATATTTT. Translating it yields CASRARSSGNTIYF.

The chain uses TRBV24-1 and TRBJ1-1, with TRBD1 matching over 8 bases. This CDR3 spans 15 amino acids. The trim removed 2 bases at V and 5 bases at J, leaving 6 bases unmatched. Germline V gives CDR1 KGHDR, CDR2 SFDVKD. Here the CDR3 reads CATSDSTGDITEAFF. The CDR3 DNA reads TGTGCCACCAGTGATTCGACAGGGGATATTACTGAAGCTTTCTTT.

The chain has TRBV6-5 and TRBJ1-5; TRBD1 matches at 9 bases. V was clipped by 11 bases and J by 6 bases; unmatched bases: 11. Germline lookup yields CDR1 MNHEY and CDR2 SVGAGI. The CDR3 totals 14 residues. The CDR3 loop reads CASSTGGRGQPQHF. DNA for the CDR3: TGTGCCTCCTCGACAGGGGGAAGGGGTCAGCCCCAGCATTTT.

The J gene is TRBJ2-7, the V gene TRBV9; a possible D gene is TRBD2 (5 bases). Per germline, CDR1 SGDLS and CDR2 YYNGEE. V lost 4 bases, J lost 3 bases, and 14 bases lay in between. CDR3 length: 14 amino acids. This chain's CDR3 is CASSPRTSLYEQYF. The CDR3 DNA follows: TGTGCCAGCAGCCCTAGGACTTCACTCTACGAGCAGTACTTC.

This clone was seen a handful of times. The same CDR3 arises from other DNA sequences in this sample as well. V usage is TRBV10-3 and J usage is TRBJ2-1; 7 nucleotides agree with TRBD2. From germline, CDR1 is ENHRY and CDR2 SYGVKD. This CDR3 is 15 amino acids long. Trimming removed 2 bases from V and 0 bases from J; junction bases left unmatched: 1. CDR3 residues: CAISEQRGSYNEQFF. The CDR3 coding sequence is TGTGCCATCAGTGAGCAGCGGGGCTCCTACAATGAGCAGTTCTTC.

The J gene is TRBJ2-7, the V gene TRBV10-3; 8 bases are a match to TRBD2. Germline CDR1 ENHRY, CDR2 SYGVKD. The CDR3 is 14 amino acids. With V trimmed by 10 bases and J by 0 bases, 8 bases remained unmatched. As DNA, the CDR3 is TGTGCCACCTCGGGGGGGGTGGCCTCCTACGAGCAGTACTTC. Its translation is CATSGGVASYEQYF.

The chain joins TRBV3-1 (or the pseudogene TRBV3-2) to TRBJ2-7; possibly TRBD1 for D (6 bases). This CDR3 is 14 amino acids long. Germline CDR1 reads LGHDT; CDR2 reads YNNKEL (reference sequence). V was shortened by 3 bases and J by 4 bases, with 13 bases between the two germline ends. The CDR3, as DNA: TGTGCCAGCAGCCACGCCGGGACAACATACGAGCAGTACTTC. It is translated as CASSHAGTTYEQYF.

The chain employs TRBV7-6 and TRBJ2-6; no firm D call. CDR1 is SGHVS, CDR2 FNYEAQ, per germline. Trimming removed 0 bases at V and 0 bases at J, with 9 bases between. The CDR3 extends over 17 amino acids. This chain's CDR3 is CASSLAFPGSGANVLTF. The CDR3 DNA reads as TGTGCCAGCAGCTTAGCGTTCCCGGGCTCTGGGGCCAACGTCCTGACTTTC.

The chain joins TRBV2 to TRBJ2-1, with 11 nucleotides matching TRBD2. The CDR3 spans 15 residues. The V gene end was trimmed by 4 bases and the J gene end by 5 bases; junction bases not matched to a gene: 4. Germline lookup yields CDR1 SNHLY and CDR2 FYNNEI. The chain's CDR3 is CASSVSGRGNNEQFF. As DNA, the CDR3 is TGTGCCAGCAGTGTTAGCGGGAGGGGTAACAATGAGCAGTTCTTC.

The rearrangement joins TRBV10-2 to TRBJ1-2; 7 nucleotides match TRBD1. CDR3 length: 13 residues. Trimming at V came to 1 base and at J to 8 bases, leaving 4 bases not matched to a gene. Germline values: CDR1 WSHSY, CDR2 SAAADI. CDR3 residues: CASSELRGQGYTF. The CDR3 DNA follows: TGCGCCAGCAGTGAGTTGAGGGGGCAGGGCTACACCTTC.

V and J are TRBV14 and TRBJ2-2, with 9 bases fitting TRBD1. V was pared by 3 bases and J by 3 bases, with 5 bases of the junction left unmatched. The CDR3 runs to 16 residues. Germline CDR1 reads SGHDN; CDR2 reads FVKESK. The CDR3 DNA is TGTGCCAGCAGCCATTGGGACAGGGACGACACCGGGGAGCTGTTTTTT. Its protein product is CASSHWDRDDTGELFF.

As DNA, the CDR3 is TGTGCCAGTAGGGGACTAGCGGGGTTGAGGGATACGCAGTATTTT. Its protein is CASRGLAGLRDTQYF. This rearrangement joins TRBV19 to TRBJ2-3; 13 positions match TRBD2. The CDR3 is made up of 15 amino acids. V dropped 6 bases and J dropped 6; count of bases not matched to a gene: 6. CDR1 is LNHDA and CDR2 is SQIVND in the germline V gene (reference sequence).

The chain uses TRBV6-6 and TRBJ2-7; 8 positions match TRBD1. After removal of 0 bases from V and 4 bases from J, the junction contained 8 bases not matched to a gene. Germline-derived CDR1 and CDR2 are MNHNY and SVGAGI (reference sequence). This CDR3 comprises 16 residues. CDR3 loop: CASSYSKAGGGYEQYF. As DNA, the CDR3 is TGTGCCAGCAGTTACTCGAAAGCAGGGGGCGGGTACGAGCAGTACTTC.

This chain joins TRBV7-9 and TRBJ1-6; D is undetermined. The CDR3 is 15 amino acids. The germline V and J ends were trimmed by 2 bases and 9 bases, with 14 bases remaining between them. CDR1 and CDR2 from the germline V gene are SEHNR and FQNEAQ (reference sequence). For the CDR3, the DNA is TGTGCCAGCAGCTTAACTACCCTTAGTCGTTCACCCCTCCACTTT. Protein: CASSLTTLSRSPLHF.

The chain has TRBV7-6 and TRBJ2-2, with D possibly matching TRBD2 (6 bases). CDR1 is SGHVS and CDR2 is FNYEAQ in the germline V gene. There are 17 residues in the CDR3. Between the trimmed V and J ends, which lost 1 base and 5 bases, there was a span of 17 bases. The CDR3 DNA reads as TGTGCCAGCAGCTTAGTGGGGAGGCAGGCGTTGACCGGGGAGCTGTTTTTT. It yields the protein CASSLVGRQALTGELFF.

The chain joins TRBV2 to TRBJ1-5; D remains ambiguous. Trimming left V 3 bases short and J 0 bases short, with 9 bases between. The CDR3 totals 15 residues. CDR1 is SNHLY and CDR2 is FYNNEI in the germline V gene. The CDR3 DNA sequence: TGTGCCAGCAGTGAGGAGAGAACTAGCAATCAGCCCCAGCATTTT. Its protein is CASSEERTSNQPQHF. The full variable domain, in which reference TRBV2 and TRBJ1-5 provide the parts outside the CDR3, is EPEVTQTPSHQVTQMGQEVILRCVPISNHLYFYWYRQILGQKVEFLVSFYNNEISEKSEIFDDQFSVERPDGSNFTLKIRSTKLEDSAMYFCASSEERTSNQPQHFGDGTRLSIL.